A single T cell receptor (beta chain) is shown here with its context. The antigen is not known. These data are taken from a study of T cell clones after liver transplantation. As for the study in general: Post-transplant blood was tracked for graft-donor-reactive T cell clones identified in a pre-transplant mixed lymphocyte reaction. At least one year of complete immunosuppression withdrawal without enzymes over twice normal defined tolerance. Blood was drawn pre-transplant, before withdrawal, and after full or failed withdrawal.

Profiled with immunoSEQ multiplex PCR; TCRdb holds only in-frame clones, not every one. This table has approximately 51,000 clones, 55% to 75% appearing once. Study-level points and caveats: Donor-reactive sequences fell more than third party-reactive ones, suggesting partial deletion.

Trimming removed 6 bases from V and 7 bases from J, with 15 bases in between. From germline, CDR1 is KGHSH and CDR2 LQKENI. CDR3 length: 14 amino acids. V usage is TRBV18 and J usage is TRBJ1-4; D is uncertain. Specimen: CD4+ T cells from blood, collected around 54 months after liver transplant. This receptor was taken from a human patient who received a liver transplant. Some T cells may possibly be graft donor cells. CDR3 nucleotides: TGTGCCAGCTCCAATCAGGAAGGAGGTGAAAAACTGTTTTTT. Protein: CASSNQEGGEKLFF.